A selection of T cell receptor beta chains follows, all from one sample in a study of T cells in Graves' hyperthyroidism and ophthalmopathy. TCRdb used MiXCR to reprocess the multiplex PCR reads, holding one entry per CDR3 protein. The table lists 300,000 to 450,000 distinct CDR3 sequences, 15% to 18% of them singletons. The sample was blood. These receptors all stem from a woman aged 18-29 years with Graves' hyperthyroidism that later progressed to Graves' ophthalmopathy. Both conserved end residues are part of each CDR3. The order of the fields is V gene, CDR3 protein.

TRBV3-1	CASSQDHYSGRGGEEQYF
TRBV12-3/TRBV12-4	CASKKGLINEKLFF
TRBV27	CASSPARGSSYEQYF
TRBV7-8	CASSPDRTVRQPQHF
TRBV2	CASSGRDRASTGRETQYF
TRBV24-1	CATSDPGRGLVQETQYF
TRBV10-3	CAISDRRLGREPDTQYF
TRBV19	CASRANGGGTEAFF
TRBV7-9	CASSLVSKHHNEQFF
TRBV27	CASSLFGQSNTEAFF
TRBV27	CASSLSSSEQYF
TRBV7-9	CASSSRMGGSPYNEQFF
TRBV18	CASSPGEKLFF
TRBV4-3	CASSQEDGAALAYGYTF
TRBV28	CASSYLDRNTEAFF
TRBV28	CASKDVGDGSYEQYF
TRBV20-1	CSARDLTRGGNQPQHF
TRBV20-1	CSARGPGADTQYF
TRBV30	CAWSVLRTSGTSGRAEQYF
TRBV27	CASSLRGAPSQESQYF
TRBV7-2	CASSFLMGNEQFF
TRBV6-2/TRBV6-3	CASIPRGQGTGELFF